This TCR beta chain was found in a study of Graves' ophthalmopathy and Graves' hyperthyroidism. Study-wide results and limits: Forecasting of ophthalmopathy progression by the model achieved roughly 69% sensitivity and about 77% specificity.

Amplification of TCR beta CDR3 regions used RNA transcripts. RT-PCR with HTBI primers came first, then second-round multiplex PCR. One entry per CDR3 protein, called by TCRdb with MiXCR from the multiplex PCR reads. This sample carries approximately 210,000 distinct CDR3 sequences, around a fifth of them seen once, and the ten largest clones take approximately 39%. The ends were cut back, 2 bases at V and 6 bases at J, with 17 bases in the middle. Germline assignment: CDR1 SQVTM and CDR2 ANQGSEA. The CDR3 is made up of 14 amino acids. In its sample, this clonotype was seen many times. The antigen remains unidentified.

The material sequenced was peripheral blood. The TCR sequence derives from a woman aged 45-65 years with Graves' ophthalmopathy. This rearrangement joins TRBV29-1 to TRBJ2-7; tentative D call: TRBD1 (6 bases). CDR3 DNA sequence: TGCAGCGTTGAATTGGCAGGACAGTTAATCGAGCAGTACTTC. As protein: CSVELAGQLIEQYF.